The next 8 T cell receptor beta chains were all read from a single sample in a study of monozygotic twins with cystic fibrosis. Some clones are missing from TCRdb's copy, which holds only in-frame ones; the method was immunoSEQ multiplex PCR. The sample lists 34,000 or so clones, roughly nine tenths occurring once. Sequencing used blood. The receptors stem from a girl aged 2 to 9 with cystic fibrosis.

J is TRBJ1-1 and V is TRBV2; D gene unclear. Germline V gene data show CDR1 as SNHLY and CDR2 as FYNNEI. This CDR3 comprises 12 residues. Trimming shortened V by 3 bases and J by 4 bases, and 6 bases separated the two germline ends. The CDR3 here is CASSDGVTEAFF. CDR3 DNA: TGTGCCAGCAGTGACGGGGTCACTGAAGCTTTCTTT.

The chain has TRBV18 and TRBJ2-3, with 11 bases lining up with TRBD2. Germline CDR1 KGHSH, CDR2 LQKENI. The CDR3 spans 16 residues. V dropped 5 bases and J dropped 0; count of bases not matched to a gene: 4. CDR3: CASSSTSGMSTDTQYF. CDR3 sequence (DNA): TGTGCCAGCTCATCGACTAGCGGGATGAGCACAGATACGCAGTATTTT.

As to this clone: At one end, the junction sequence differs from germline, possibly due to a read error. The chain is built from TRBV6-1 and TRBJ2-7, with TRBD1 matching 7 bases. CDR3 length equals 14 residues. Germline V lookup: CDR1 MNHNS, CDR2 SASEGT. The CDR3 DNA reads TGTGCCAGCACCATTGCAGGGACAGCCTACCAACCTCACTTC. The encoded protein is CASTIAGTAYQPHF.

This CDR3 reads CASSSPGTGFNGYTF. The DNA of the CDR3 is TGTGCCAGCAGTTCCCCTGGGACAGGGTTTAATGGCTACACCTTC. The chain couples TRBV28 to TRBJ1-2, with TRBD1 matching 9 bases. V trimming: 4 bases; J trimming: 6 bases; junction bases outside the gene matches: 9. Germline V CDR1 and CDR2: MDHEN, SYDVKM. CDR3 length: 15 amino acids.

CDR3 nucleotide sequence: TGTGCCAGCAGCCCGCTAGGGCCGACCTCTGGAAACACCATATATTTT. Amino acids: CASSPLGPTSGNTIYF. This chain uses TRBV14 with TRBJ1-3; D remains ambiguous. Trimming left V 4 bases short and J 0 bases short, with 13 bases between. The CDR3 covers 16 residues. Germline V gives CDR1 SGHDN, CDR2 FVKESK.

The rearrangement uses TRBV25-1 and TRBJ2-7, with a tentative D call TRBD2 (5 bases). Trimming removed 6 bases from V and 2 bases from J, with 11 bases in between. The CDR3 spans 13 residues. In germline, CDR1 is MGHDK, CDR2 SYGVNS. The CDR3 here is CASRRTGTYEQYF. The CDR3 nucleotides read TGTGCCAGCAGGAGGACTGGAACCTACGAGCAGTACTTC.

The chain employs TRBV7-6 and TRBJ2-5, with 9 bases that match TRBD1. Germline values: CDR1 SGHVS, CDR2 FNYEAQ. This CDR3 comprises 15 residues. The junction had 6 bases not matched to a gene; V was cut back by 2 bases and J by 5 bases. The CDR3 loop reads CASSLRGQGLETQYF. The CDR3 coding sequence is TGTGCCAGCAGCTTAAGGGGACAGGGTCTGGAGACCCAGTACTTC.

V usage is TRBV6-1 and J usage is TRBJ1-1; D gene ambiguous. The CDR3 is 15 amino acids. Trimming took 1 base from V and 1 from J, leaving 10 bases between them. Germline CDR1 MNHNS, CDR2 SASEGT. Written as DNA, the CDR3 is TGTGCCAGCAGTGAAGTTTACAGCCCGAACACTGAAGCTTTCTTT. This translates into CASSEVYSPNTEAFF.